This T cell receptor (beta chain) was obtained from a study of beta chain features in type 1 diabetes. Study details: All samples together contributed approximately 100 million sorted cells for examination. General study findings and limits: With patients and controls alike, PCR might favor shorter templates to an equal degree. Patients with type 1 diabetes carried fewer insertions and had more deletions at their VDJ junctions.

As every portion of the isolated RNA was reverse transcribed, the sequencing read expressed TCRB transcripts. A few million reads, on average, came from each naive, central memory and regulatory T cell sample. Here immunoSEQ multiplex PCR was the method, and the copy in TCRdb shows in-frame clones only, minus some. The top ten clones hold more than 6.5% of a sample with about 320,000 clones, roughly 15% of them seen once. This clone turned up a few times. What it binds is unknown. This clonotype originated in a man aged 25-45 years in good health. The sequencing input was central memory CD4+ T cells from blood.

The CDR3 region is CASGTQETQYF. CDR3 in DNA: TGTGCCTCGGGCACACAAGAGACCCAGTACTTC. The J gene is TRBJ2-5, the V gene TRBV30; D gene unclear. The CDR3 is made up of 11 amino acids. V gave up 7 bases and J gave up 2 bases, with 8 bases separating them. Looked up from germline, CDR1 is GTSNPN and CDR2 is SVGIG (reference sequence).